The 8 T cell receptor beta chains below were found in one sample sequenced in a study of T-cell reconstitution after alpha-beta-depleted transplantation in children. A library of TCRbeta sequences, prepared with unique molecular identifiers, was generated. Each CDR3 protein gets one entry after TCRdb re-called the PCR reads with MiXCR. This sample has over 550,000 distinct CDR3 sequences, with 8% to 11% found just once. The source material was PBMCs from the stem cell graft donor, sampled from the stem cell graft. Source of these receptors: a human donor who donated a stem cell graft to a child with acute myeloid leukemia.

This clonotype turned up a few times. The rearrangement uses TRBV29-1 and TRBJ2-7, with TRBD1 identical over 7 bases. From germline, CDR1 is SQVTM and CDR2 ANQGSEA. This CDR3 is built from 16 residues. Trimming took 5 bases from V and 2 from J; bases not matched to a gene: 15. CDR3 DNA sequence: TGCAGCGTTTCTTTAGCCCCGGGACAGAAACCCTACGAGCAGTACTTC. This codes for CSVSLAPGQKPYEQYF.

The chain combines TRBV3-1 with TRBJ2-7; D is uncertain. This CDR3 has 12 residues. Trimming took 5 bases from V and 6 from J, leaving 11 bases between them. CDR1 LGHDT and CDR2 YNNKEL come from the germline V gene (reference sequence). CDR3 in DNA: TGTGCCAGCAGCGCCGTCGTCCGCGAGCAGTACTTC. Protein: CASSAVVREQYF.

Only a few counts were recorded for this clonotype. The chain joins TRBV12-3 or TRBV12-4 to TRBJ2-2, with TRBD1 identical over 8 bases. The CDR3 contains 14 residues. The V and J ends lost 7 bases and 1 base, in that order; junction bases with no gene match: 2. CDR3 loop: CASIGQGNTGELFF. The CDR3 DNA reads as TGTGCCAGCATCGGACAGGGGAACACCGGGGAGCTGTTTTTT.

This clonotype has only a few counts. The CDR3: CASSQTFSSGNTIYF. The CDR3 DNA reads TGTGCCAGCAGCCAAACGTTTAGCTCTGGAAACACCATATATTTT. This chain connects TRBV4-2 to TRBJ1-3; D remains unclear. V gave up 2 bases and J gave up 0 bases, with 8 bases separating them. The germline V gene has CDR1 LGHNA and CDR2 YNFKEQ. This CDR3 is built from 15 residues.

This clonotype was recorded at least ten times. V gene TRBV3-1 combines with J gene TRBJ2-1; 9 bases align to TRBD1. This CDR3 comprises 16 residues. Germline CDR1 LGHDT, CDR2 YNNKEL (reference sequence). With V trimmed by 0 bases and J by 9 bases, 9 bases remained unmatched. In DNA form, the CDR3 reads TGTGCCAGCAGCCAAGATTCGGGACAGGGTTGGGGTGAGCAGTTCTTC. This encodes CASSQDSGQGWGEQFF.

The sample holds a few counts of this clonotype. This sequence joins TRBV5-1 and TRBJ2-1; D perhaps matches TRBD2 (5 bases). CDR1 is SGHRS and CDR2 is YFSETQ in the germline V gene. Trimming pared 4 bases from V and 2 bases from J, leaving 10 bases between. The CDR3 is made up of 14 amino acids. The CDR3 protein is CASSAGGAYNEQFF. The CDR3 coding sequence is TGCGCCAGCAGCGCCGGAGGCGCCTACAATGAGCAGTTCTTC.

This chain links TRBV29-1 with TRBJ2-2; D ambiguous. Deletions cut 5 bases from V and 3 bases from J, with 7 bases between. This CDR3 spans 12 amino acids. Germline-derived CDR1 and CDR2 are SQVTM and ANQGSEA. The CDR3 here is CSVHLDTGELFF. In DNA form, the CDR3 reads TGCAGCGTTCATCTGGACACCGGGGAGCTGTTTTTT.

The rearrangement links TRBV12-3 or TRBV12-4 to TRBJ2-4, with unresolved D. The CDR3 runs to 12 residues. The V and J ends lost 3 bases and 9 bases respectively, with 9 bases between them. CDR3 nucleotides: TGTGCCAGCAGTTTTACCCTGACCATTCAGTACTTC. Amino acids: CASSFTLTIQYF.